This TCR beta chain was sequenced in a study of blood T cell repertoires in COVID-19. Study-level background: Italy, Spain and the United States were the sources of the convalescent and acute COVID-19 samples. T cells, B-cell-depleted T cells, or PBMCs provided the cDNA or gDNA that served as material.

The length of the CDR3 is 16 residues. In germline, CDR1 is SGHTA, CDR2 FQGNSA. The V and J ends lost 2 bases and 8 bases respectively, with 18 bases between them. Methods used by the authors: The assay estimated nucleated cells by amplifying reference gene primers. Data came from immunoSEQ multiplex PCR; TCRdb stores just in-frame clones and leaves some out. V and J calls and clone size follow that table, whereas D and trimming were derived from the DNA. In the table there are about 60,000 clones, 65% to 80% of which are singletons. In Seattle, patients joined the study during active infection and were tracked longitudinally.

The rearrangement joins TRBV7-2 to TRBJ2-2, with D uncertain. The sequenced sample consisted of peripheral blood. This receptor was obtained from a man between 25 and 39 years old with COVID-19, enrolled during active disease. CDR3 sequence: CASSLRRVAVRGELFF. The CDR3, as DNA: TGTGCCAGCAGCTTAAGGAGAGTAGCAGTTCGAGGGGAGCTGTTTTTT.